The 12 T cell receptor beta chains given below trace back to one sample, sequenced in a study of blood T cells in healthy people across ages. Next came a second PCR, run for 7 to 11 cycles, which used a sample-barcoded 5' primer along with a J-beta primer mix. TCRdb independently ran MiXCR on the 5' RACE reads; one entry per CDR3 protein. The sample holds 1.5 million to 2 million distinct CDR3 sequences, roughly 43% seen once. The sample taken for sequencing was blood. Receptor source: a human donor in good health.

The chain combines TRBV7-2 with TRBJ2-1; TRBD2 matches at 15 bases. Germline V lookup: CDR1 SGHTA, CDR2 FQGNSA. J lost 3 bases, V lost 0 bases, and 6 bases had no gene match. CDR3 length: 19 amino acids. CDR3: CASSLAGTSGGIVYNEQFF. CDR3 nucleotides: TGTGCCAGCAGCTTAGCCGGGACTAGCGGGGGGATTGTCTACAATGAGCAGTTCTTC.

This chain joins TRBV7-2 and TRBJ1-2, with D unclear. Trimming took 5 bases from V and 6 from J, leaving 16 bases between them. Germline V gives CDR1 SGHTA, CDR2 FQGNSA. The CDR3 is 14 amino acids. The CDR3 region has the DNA TGTGCCAGCAGCCCCCCGCAGAATTTAAATGGCTACACCTTC. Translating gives CASSPPQNLNGYTF.

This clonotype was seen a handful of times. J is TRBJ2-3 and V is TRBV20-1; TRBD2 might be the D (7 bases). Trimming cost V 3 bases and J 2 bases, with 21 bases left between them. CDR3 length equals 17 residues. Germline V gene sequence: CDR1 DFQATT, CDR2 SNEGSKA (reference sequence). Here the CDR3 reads CSASGLGGAKLTDTQYF. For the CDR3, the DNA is TGCAGTGCTAGTGGTTTAGGGGGGGCCAAGCTCACAGATACGCAGTATTTT.

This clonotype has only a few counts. The CDR3 loop is CASSQRALDINEQFF. CDR3 nucleotides: TGCGCCAGCAGCCAACGCGCACTGGATATCAATGAGCAGTTCTTC. The V gene is TRBV4-3, the J gene TRBJ2-1; D unclear. V lost 2 bases and J lost 6, with 14 bases in between. The CDR3 runs 15 residues. Germline V gene sequence: CDR1 LGHNA, CDR2 YSLEER.

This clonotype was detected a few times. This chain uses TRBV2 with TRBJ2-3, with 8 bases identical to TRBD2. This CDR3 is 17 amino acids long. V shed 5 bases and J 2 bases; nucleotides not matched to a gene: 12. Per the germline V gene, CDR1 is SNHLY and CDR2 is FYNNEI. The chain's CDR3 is CASSIGLAPPYTDTQYF. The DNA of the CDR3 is TGTGCCAGCAGTATCGGACTAGCCCCTCCGTACACAGATACGCAGTATTTT.

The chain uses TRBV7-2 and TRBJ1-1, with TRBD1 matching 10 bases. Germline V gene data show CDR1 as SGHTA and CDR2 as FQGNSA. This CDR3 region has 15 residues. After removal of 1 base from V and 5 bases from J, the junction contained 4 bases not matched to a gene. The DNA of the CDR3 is TGTACCAGCAGCTTAGAATGGACAGGGGGTACTGAAGCTTTCTTT. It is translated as CTSSLEWTGGTEAFF.

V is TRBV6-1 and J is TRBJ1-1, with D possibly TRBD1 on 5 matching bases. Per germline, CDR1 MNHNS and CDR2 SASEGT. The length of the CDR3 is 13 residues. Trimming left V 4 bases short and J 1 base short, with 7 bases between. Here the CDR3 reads CASSGTQNTEAFF. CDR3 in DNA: TGTGCCAGCAGTGGGACACAGAACACTGAAGCTTTCTTT.

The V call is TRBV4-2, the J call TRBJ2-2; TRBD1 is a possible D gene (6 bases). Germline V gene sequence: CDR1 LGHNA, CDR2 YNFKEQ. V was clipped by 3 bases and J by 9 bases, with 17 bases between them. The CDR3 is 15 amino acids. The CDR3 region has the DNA TGTGCCAGCAGCCAGGGTATTACAGGGTCCAGGGAGCTGTTTTTT. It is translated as CASSQGITGSRELFF.

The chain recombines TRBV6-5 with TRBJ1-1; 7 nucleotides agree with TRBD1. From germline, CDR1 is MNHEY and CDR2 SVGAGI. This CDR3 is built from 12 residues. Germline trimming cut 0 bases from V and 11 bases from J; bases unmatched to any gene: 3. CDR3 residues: CASSYSRGQAFF. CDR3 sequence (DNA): TGTGCCAGCAGTTACTCGAGGGGACAGGCTTTCTTT.

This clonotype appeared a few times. For the CDR3, the DNA is TGTGCCATCAGTGGGACGGAGGGGGCCCCCTACGAGCAGTACTTC. As protein: CAISGTEGAPYEQYF. This chain links TRBV10-3 with TRBJ2-7, with D maybe TRBD1 (7 bases). Germline V gene sequence: CDR1 ENHRY, CDR2 SYGVKD. The CDR3 has 15 residues. Between the trimmed V and J ends, which lost 4 bases and 2 bases, there was a span of 15 bases.

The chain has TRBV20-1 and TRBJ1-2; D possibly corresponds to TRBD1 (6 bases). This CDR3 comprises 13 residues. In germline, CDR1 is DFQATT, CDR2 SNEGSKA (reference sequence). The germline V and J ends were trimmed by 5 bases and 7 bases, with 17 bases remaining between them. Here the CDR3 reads CSAGVGGIAGYTF. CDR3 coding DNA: TGCAGTGCTGGAGTAGGGGGGATAGCTGGCTACACCTTC.

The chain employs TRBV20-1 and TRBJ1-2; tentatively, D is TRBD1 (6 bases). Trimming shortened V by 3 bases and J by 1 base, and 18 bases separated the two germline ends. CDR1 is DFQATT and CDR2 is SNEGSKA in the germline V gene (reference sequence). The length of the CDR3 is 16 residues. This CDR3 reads CSASRRGAYLNYGYTF. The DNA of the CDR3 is TGCAGTGCTAGTAGGAGGGGGGCATACCTTAACTATGGCTACACCTTC.